What follows are 4 T cell receptor beta chains derived from one specimen sequenced in a study of response to subunit inactivated influenza vaccine. One entry per CDR3 protein, called by TCRdb with MiXCR from the RT-PCR reads. The table records around 850,000 distinct CDR3 sequences, under 20% of them present only once. The sample here was PBMCs from blood, taken around 5 days after vaccination. The receptors were gathered from a man between 50 and 59 years old who received an inactivated influenza vaccine.

This clonotype was counted only a few times. This rearrangement joins TRBV28 to TRBJ2-1, with TRBD1 identical over 11 bases. Germline loops: CDR1 MDHEN, CDR2 SYDVKM. This CDR3 is 16 amino acids long. The V gene end was trimmed by 2 bases and the J gene end by 6 bases; junction bases not matched to a gene: 6. CDR3 region: CASSLRGGTGGNEQFF. The CDR3 DNA reads as TGTGCCAGCAGTTTAAGGGGGGGGACAGGGGGCAATGAGCAGTTCTTC.

There are a few counts of this clonotype. The J gene is TRBJ2-5, the V gene TRBV12-3 or TRBV12-4; D possibly matches TRBD1 or TRBD2 (5 bases each). The CDR3 is made up of 17 amino acids. Trimming left V 7 bases short and J 5 bases short, with 26 bases between. CDR3 DNA: TGTGCCAGCAAACCCGGGACCCGTTCAGGAGGAAGGGAGACCCAGTACTTC. Protein: CASKPGTRSGGRETQYF.

This clonotype was seen more than once but under ten times. The V call is TRBV12-3 or TRBV12-4, the J call TRBJ1-3, with a weak D call TRBD1 (6 bases). The CDR3 length is 13 residues. Trimming pared 10 bases from V and 0 bases from J, leaving 10 bases between. CDR3 amino acids: CANTGYSGNTIYF. The DNA for the CDR3 is TGTGCCAACACAGGGTACTCTGGAAACACCATATATTTT.

The chain is built from TRBV7-8 and TRBJ2-7; 8 bases are a match to TRBD1. The CDR3 consists of 15 residues. Germline V gives CDR1 SGHVS, CDR2 FQNEAQ. J was trimmed by 0 bases and V by 5 bases; bases with no gene match: 6. The CDR3 nucleotides are TGTGCCAGCAGCCTACGGACAGGGACCTCCTACGAGCAGTACTTC. It codes for CASSLRTGTSYEQYF.